These 13 T cell receptor beta chains were all obtained from the same sample, sequenced in a study of blood T cell repertoires in COVID-19 (dated by TCRdb to the early 2020s). Receptor libraries were prepared by the immunoSEQ multiplex PCR assay. Here the immuneACCESS table is served through TCRdb, limited to in-frame sequences with V and J called. Missing clones are a known gap in these copies; in checked studies unresolved V genes cover under half, and the rest lacks a known reason. This sample comprises roughly 240,000 clones, around four fifths of them detected only once. 3.5% to 4% of the sample goes to the ten largest clones. Sequenced material: PBMCs or T cells enriched from blood (not recorded which). The receptors originated from a woman between 35 and 50 years old who had been exposed to COVID-19.

The genes are TRBV7-9 and TRBJ1-5; D is unresolved. Germline V CDR1 and CDR2: SEHNR, FQNEAQ (reference sequence). The CDR3 loop spans 14 amino acids. Between the trimmed V and J ends, which lost 1 base and 3 bases, there was a span of 7 bases. The CDR3 region has the DNA TGTGCCAGCAGCTTAGGTTCCTTCAATCAGCCCCAGCATTTT. This gives the protein CASSLGSFNQPQHF.

As regards this clone: The same CDR3 is also encoded by other DNA sequences in this sample. The chain is built from TRBV28 and TRBJ1-3, with 7 bases lining up with TRBD1. V shed 5 bases, J shed 0 bases, and the junction held 7 bases outside the gene matches. The germline V gene encodes CDR1 MDHEN and CDR2 SYDVKM. The CDR3 runs to 16 residues. The DNA for the CDR3 is TGTGCCAGCAGTCCCCCGGGACAGAACTCTGGAAACACCATATATTTT. This encodes CASSPPGQNSGNTIYF.

The chain links TRBV28 to TRBJ1-2, with 8 bases lining up with TRBD1. Germline V gene data show CDR1 as MDHEN and CDR2 as SYDVKM. V trimming: 4 bases; J trimming: 13 bases; junction bases outside the gene matches: 11. The CDR3 spans 13 residues. Here the CDR3 DNA reads TGTGCCAGCAGTTCCCATCAGGGGGCCGGGAGCACCTTC. It yields the protein CASSSHQGAGSTF.

The rearrangement joins TRBV5-6 to TRBJ1-5, with unresolved D. Germline assignment: CDR1 SGHDT and CDR2 YYEEEE. The V end lost 0 bases, the J end lost 0 bases, and 4 bases lay between the germline ends. This CDR3 spans 14 amino acids. The CDR3 spells CASSLGPSNQPQHF. In DNA, the CDR3 is TGTGCCAGCAGCTTGGGGCCTAGCAATCAGCCCCAGCATTTT.

This clone was counted once. This chain uses TRBV7-9 with TRBJ2-1, with D perhaps TRBD2 (6 bases). This CDR3 comprises 14 residues. The V gene lost 3 bases and the J gene lost 13 bases, with 19 bases spanning the gap. Germline CDR1 and CDR2: SEHNR and FQNEAQ (reference sequence). The CDR3 spells CASSFTPGEEAQFF. For the CDR3, the DNA is TGTGCCAGCAGCTTTACACCGGGGGAGGAAGCTCAGTTCTTC.

This clone was recorded many times. The CDR3 protein is CASSEASGGAYNEQFF. CDR3 nucleotides: TGTGCCAGCAGTGAAGCGAGCGGGGGGGCCTACAATGAGCAGTTCTTC. This chain joins TRBV6-1 and TRBJ2-1; 10 nucleotides align to TRBD2. Germline V CDR1 and CDR2: MNHNS, SASEGT. V lost 0 bases to trimming and J lost 2 bases; unmatched junction nucleotides: 1. The CDR3 sequence is 16 residues long.

The chain links TRBV9 to TRBJ1-3, with D possibly matching TRBD1 (6 bases). V gave up 6 bases and J gave up 2 bases, with 15 bases separating them. This CDR3 is 15 amino acids long. Germline CDR1 reads SGDLS; CDR2 reads YYNGEE. The CDR3 sequence is CASTLSWTAGNTIYF. CDR3 in DNA: TGTGCCAGCACCTTATCCTGGACAGCTGGAAACACCATATATTTT.

The chain is built from TRBV27 and TRBJ1-2; no reliable D call. Germline V lookup: CDR1 MNHEY, CDR2 SMNVEV (reference sequence). There are 15 residues in the CDR3. V lost 6 bases, J lost 1 base, and 15 bases lay in between. The CDR3 DNA reads TGTGCCAGCAGCCCAGTTGGTAACAGTAACTATGGCTACACCTTC. Its protein product is CASSPVGNSNYGYTF.

As concerns this clone: This specimen includes other DNA sequences encoding the same CDR3. The rearrangement uses TRBV5-1 and TRBJ1-2; D unclear. V was shortened by 0 bases and J by 0 bases, with 6 bases between the two germline ends. The germline CDR1 and CDR2 sequences are SGHRS and YFSETQ. This CDR3 is 14 amino acids long. CDR3 DNA sequence: TGCGCCAGCAGCTTGGAAGGAGCTAACTATGGCTACACCTTC. Translating it yields CASSLEGANYGYTF.

The chain joins TRBV4-3 to TRBJ1-4, with TRBD1 matching 8 bases. The CDR3 is 15 amino acids. CDR1 is LGHNA and CDR2 is YSLEER in the germline V gene. J lost 3 bases, V lost 4 bases, and 4 bases had no gene match. DNA of the CDR3: TGCGCCAGCAGCCCAGGGGGCTCCCCTAATGAAAAACTGTTTTTT. Translating it yields CASSPGGSPNEKLFF.

The V gene is TRBV6-2 or TRBV6-3, the J gene TRBJ1-5; D remains ambiguous. V lost 0 bases, J lost 0 bases, and 9 bases lay in between. From germline, CDR1 is MNHEY and CDR2 SVGEGT. This CDR3 region has 16 residues. The CDR3 DNA reads TGTGCCAGCAGTTACTCGACGAGGTCTAGCAATCAGCCCCAGCATTTT. Translated, it gives CASSYSTRSSNQPQHF.

The V call is TRBV2, the J call TRBJ2-7; 8 positions agree with TRBD1. CDR1 is SNHLY and CDR2 is FYNNEI in the germline V gene. The CDR3 is made up of 14 amino acids. The trim removed 2 bases at V and 7 bases at J, leaving 7 bases unmatched. Written as DNA, the CDR3 is TGTGCCAGCAGTGAAACAGGGGGACCGGTGGAGCAGTACTTC. Protein product: CASSETGGPVEQYF.

The CDR3 is CASSLVRALETQYF. The DNA for the CDR3 is TGTGCCAGCAGCTTAGTCCGCGCCTTAGAGACCCAGTACTTC. The chain carries TRBV13 and TRBJ2-5; no definite D call. The CDR3 sequence is 14 residues long. The germline V gene encodes CDR1 PRHDT and CDR2 FYEKMQ (reference sequence). Trimming took 1 base from V and 4 from J, leaving 10 bases between them.